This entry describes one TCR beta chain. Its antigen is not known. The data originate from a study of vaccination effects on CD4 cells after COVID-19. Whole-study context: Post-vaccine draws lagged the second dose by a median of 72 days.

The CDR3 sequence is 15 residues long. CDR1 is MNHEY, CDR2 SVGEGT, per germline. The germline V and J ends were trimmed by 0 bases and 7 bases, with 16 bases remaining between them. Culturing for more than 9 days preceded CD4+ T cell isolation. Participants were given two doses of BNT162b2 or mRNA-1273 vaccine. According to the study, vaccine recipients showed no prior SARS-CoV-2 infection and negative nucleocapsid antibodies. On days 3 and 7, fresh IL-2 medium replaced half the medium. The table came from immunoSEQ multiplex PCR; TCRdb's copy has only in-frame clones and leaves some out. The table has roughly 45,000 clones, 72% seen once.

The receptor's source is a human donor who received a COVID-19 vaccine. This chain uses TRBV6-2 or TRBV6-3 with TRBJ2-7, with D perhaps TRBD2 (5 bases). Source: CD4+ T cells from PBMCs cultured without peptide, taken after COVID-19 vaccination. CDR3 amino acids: CASSYSNWDRGEQYF. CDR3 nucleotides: TGTGCCAGCAGTTACTCGAATTGGGATCGGGGTGAGCAGTACTTC.